This is a list of T cell receptor beta chains from one sample in a study of cytomegalovirus exposure and HLA in healthy donors. The table came from immunoSEQ multiplex PCR; TCRdb's copy has only in-frame clones and leaves some out. Counted here are about 130,000 clones, just under 90% occurring once; the ten biggest clones make up roughly 6.7%. The sample taken for sequencing was PBMCs. These receptors all come from a woman in her twenties or thirties in good health and CMV-seropositive. Each CDR3 is given with its conserved first and last residue. Fields, in order: clone size, J gene, CDR3 length, D gene, V gene, CDR3 DNA, CDR3 protein. The D gene is left open where the match is weak. Rows give clone size only sometimes, using once, few, many, or a class for an expanded clone.

. TRBJ2-1 11 . TRBV28 TGTGCCAGCAGTTATTTTTCACTTCAGTTCTTC CASSYFSLQFF
. TRBJ1-1 15 TRBD1 TRBV9 TGTGCCAGCAGCGCGGCGACAGGGATAAACACTGAAGCTTTCTTT CASSAATGINTEAFF
. TRBJ1-2 16 . TRBV4-2 TGTGCCAGCAGCCCACGCCGGGGGAACACTAACTATGGCTACACCTTC CASSPRRGNTNYGYTF
. TRBJ1-2 14 . TRBV5-1 TGCGCCAGCAGCTTGGCCGATACCAGCTATGGCTACACCTTC CASSLADTSYGYTF
. TRBJ1-4 17 TRBD1 TRBV5-1 TGCGCCAGCAGCTTGGCGGGTAGGACAGGGGGGCATGAAAAACTGTTTTTT CASSLAGRTGGHEKLFF
. TRBJ2-7 15 . TRBV18 TGTGCCAGCTCACCACTCGGACTCCCCTCCTACGAGCAGTACTTC CASSPLGLPSYEQYF
. TRBJ2-3 11 . TRBV2 TGTGCCAGCAGTGACGTAGTGTTGGAGTATTTT CASSDVVLEYF
. TRBJ2-1 15 TRBD2 TRBV5-1 TGCGCCAGCAGCTTGGAGCTAGCGGGATTGGATGAGCAGTTCTTC CASSLELAGLDEQFF
. TRBJ2-2 16 TRBD1 TRBV28 TGTGCCAGCAGTTCCCTCGTGGACAGGGAGCTCCGGGAGCTGTTTTTT CASSSLVDRELRELFF
. TRBJ2-3 13 . TRBV2 TGTGCCAGCAGTGAACTAGCCGGAGATACGCAGTATTTT CASSELAGDTQYF
. TRBJ1-1 15 . TRBV7-6 TGTGCCAGCAGCGGCGCCGGGGGGGTAACGTCTGAAGCTTTCTTT CASSGAGGVTSEAFF
once TRBJ2-3 16 TRBD2 TRBV5-1 TGCGCCAGCAGCTCAAATAGCGGGGGGAGCACAGATACGCAGTATTTT CASSSNSGGSTDTQYF
. TRBJ2-1 15 TRBD2 TRBV6-1 TGTGCCAGCAATAGTGGACTAGCTACGTACAATGAGCAGTTCTTC CASNSGLATYNEQFF
. TRBJ2-7 14 TRBD1 TRBV5-1 TGCGCCAGCAGCTTATGGACAGGTCGGTTCGAGCAGTACTTC CASSLWTGRFEQYF
. TRBJ2-5 14 . TRBV7-3 TGTGCCAGCAGCTTAACTAGCGGTGCAGAGACCCAGTACTTC CASSLTSGAETQYF
once TRBJ2-5 15 TRBD2 TRBV28 TGTGCCAGCAGTTTATCTAGCGGTTACCAAGAGACCCAGTACTTC CASSLSSGYQETQYF
. TRBJ2-1 14 . TRBV7-8 TGTGCCAGCAGCTTATGGGCGGGAAACAATGAGCAGTTCTTC CASSLWAGNNEQFF
. TRBJ2-7 13 . TRBV10-3 TGTGCCATCAGTGGCGGGACAGTCTACGAGCAGTACTTC CAISGGTVYEQYF
. TRBJ1-2 16 . TRBV2 TGTGCCTGTCATAGGCCCGATCTGGGAGCAATCTATGGCTACACCTTC CACHRPDLGAIYGYTF
. TRBJ1-1 12 . TRBV5-6 TGTGCCAGCAGCCGGAGGTCCCCTGAAGCTTTCTTT CASSRRSPEAFF
. TRBJ2-1 15 TRBD2 TRBV5-1 TGCGCCAGCAGCCTCAGACTAGCGGGAGTTGATGAGCAGTTCTTC CASSLRLAGVDEQFF
. TRBJ2-1 13 . TRBV7-9 TGTGCCAGCAGCTTAGAAGCGGTAGATGAGCAGTTCTTC CASSLEAVDEQFF
. TRBJ2-7 16 TRBD2 TRBV27 TGTGCCAGCAGTCCCGGACTAGCGGGGAGCTCCTACGAGCAGTACTTC CASSPGLAGSSYEQYF
. TRBJ2-1 16 . TRBV5-4 TGTGCCTACGAGGTGATGAGCGGGCGAACCTACAATGAGCAGTTCTTC CAYEVMSGRTYNEQFF
medium-sized TRBJ2-7 16 TRBD2 TRBV6-6 TGTGCCAGCAGTCCCCGGACTAGCGGGAGGGCTTTAGAGCAGTACTTC CASSPRTSGRALEQYF
few TRBJ2-7 14 . TRBV28 TGTGCCAGCAATTCTCAGGGGAGGGCCTACGAGCAGTACTTC CASNSQGRAYEQYF
. TRBJ2-7 14 TRBD2 TRBV5-1 TGCGCCAGCGAGACACTAGCGGGAGTGGGCGAGCAGTACTTC CASETLAGVGEQYF
. TRBJ2-4 17 TRBD2 TRBV5-1 TGCGCCAGCAGCTCCGGAAGACTAGCGGGGGGGCAAAACATTCAGTACTTC CASSSGRLAGGQNIQYF
. TRBJ2-5 15 TRBD1 TRBV2 TGTGCCAGCAGCTTCGACAGGGGGTTTCGAGAGACCCAGTACTTC CASSFDRGFRETQYF
. TRBJ1-2 14 . TRBV6-5 TGTGCCAGCAGCCCCGGCGGGCGGATCTATGGCTACACCTTC CASSPGGRIYGYTF
. TRBJ1-1 11 . TRBV27 TGTGCCAGCAGTTTAGGGGGGGAAGCTTTCTTT CASSLGGEAFF
few TRBJ2-2 16 TRBD2 TRBV5-4 TGTGCCAGCAGCTTGGGAGCGGGAGGGCCAACCGGGGAGCTGTTTTTT CASSLGAGGPTGELFF
. TRBJ2-7 12 . TRBV14 TGTGCCAGCAGCTACCTATCCTACGAGCAGTACTTC CASSYLSYEQYF
. TRBJ2-3 15 . TRBV10-2 TGCGCCAGCAGTGAGAAAATCAGATACACAGATACGCAGTATTTT CASSEKIRYTDTQYF
. TRBJ2-7 14 TRBD2 TRBV19 TGTGCCAGTAGTATTGCTAGCGGGAACAACGAGCAGTACTTC CASSIASGNNEQYF
once TRBJ2-1 17 TRBD2 TRBV5-1 TGCGCCAGCAGCATGGAGCGGACTAGCGGGATGTACAATGAGCAGTTCTTC CASSMERTSGMYNEQFF
. TRBJ2-7 13 TRBD2 TRBV27 TGTGCCAGCAGTTTAGGTTCGGGGGGCGAGCAGTACTTC CASSLGSGGEQYF
. TRBJ1-1 13 . TRBV5-1 TGCGCCAGCAGCTCCAGGGATTCGGCTGAAGCTTTCTTT CASSSRDSAEAFF
. TRBJ2-5 14 TRBD2 TRBV29-1 TGCAGCGGCCTACTAGCGGGGGAACAAGAGACCCAGTACTTC CSGLLAGEQETQYF
. TRBJ1-1 15 . TRBV4-1 TGCGCCAGCAGCCAACCCCGGGACACGAACACTGAAGCTTTCTTT CASSQPRDTNTEAFF
. TRBJ1-4 13 . TRBV11-2 TGTGCCAGCAGCCGCGGCAGTTCCGAAAAACTGTTTTTT CASSRGSSEKLFF